This T cell receptor (beta chain) was observed in a study of graft-versus-host responses after intestinal transplantation. In the study overall: Multivisceral, liver-intestinal, or isolated intestinal transplants were given to recipients. Study-wide findings and caveats: Early HvG declines after transplant were associated with peak circulating GvH clone levels. Recipient marrow harbored GvH clones, some of which surfaced first in ileum or blood. High graft-versus-host to host-versus-graft clonal ratios were found in allografts of patients who had graft-donor T cell macrochimerism.

The protocol was immunoSEQ multiplex PCR, while the TCRdb copy is restricted to in-frame clones and leaves out a portion. This table holds tens of thousands of clones, roughly 94% found once. On this clone: The antigen remains unidentified.

V lost 5 bases and J lost 0; bases outside the gene matches: 10. From germline, CDR1 is MDHEN and CDR2 SYDVKM. The length of the CDR3 is 16 residues. The gene calls are TRBV28 and TRBJ2-7; 7 positions match TRBD1. The sequence was collected from a human donor who received an intestinal transplant. The sample was unstimulated CD8+ T cells sorted from spleen or lymph node cells, taken before intestinal transplant. CDR3 sequence (DNA): TGTGCCAGCAGTCGCCGAACAGGGGATAGCTCCTACGAGCAGTACTTC. Protein product: CASSRRTGDSSYEQYF.